In this sample, the clone carrying this T cell receptor beta chain turned up a few times. Antigen unknown. The source of the sample is a study of CD4+ T cells in melanoma. Points from the study as a whole: A reported correlation linked neoantigen-specific CD4+ T cells to CD8+, macrophage and B cell function. Diverse differentiation states were reported for melanoma neoantigen-specific CD4+ T cells.

TCRdb keeps only in-frame clones here, not all; method: immunoSEQ multiplex PCR. Of over 8,000 clones in the sample, over 55% were seen once. The CDR3 has 15 amino acids. Germline V lookup: CDR1 LGHNA, CDR2 YNFKEQ. V was cut by 1 base and J by 2 bases, with 8 bases left in between. Sequencing was carried out using cells from a culture (not recorded whether cultured in vitro). The chain employs TRBV4-2 and TRBJ2-2; D ambiguous. This TCR came from a human donor with melanoma. This CDR3 reads CASSQADRNTGELFF. The CDR3 nucleotides read TGTGCCAGCAGCCAAGCAGACCGAAACACCGGGGAGCTGTTTTTT.